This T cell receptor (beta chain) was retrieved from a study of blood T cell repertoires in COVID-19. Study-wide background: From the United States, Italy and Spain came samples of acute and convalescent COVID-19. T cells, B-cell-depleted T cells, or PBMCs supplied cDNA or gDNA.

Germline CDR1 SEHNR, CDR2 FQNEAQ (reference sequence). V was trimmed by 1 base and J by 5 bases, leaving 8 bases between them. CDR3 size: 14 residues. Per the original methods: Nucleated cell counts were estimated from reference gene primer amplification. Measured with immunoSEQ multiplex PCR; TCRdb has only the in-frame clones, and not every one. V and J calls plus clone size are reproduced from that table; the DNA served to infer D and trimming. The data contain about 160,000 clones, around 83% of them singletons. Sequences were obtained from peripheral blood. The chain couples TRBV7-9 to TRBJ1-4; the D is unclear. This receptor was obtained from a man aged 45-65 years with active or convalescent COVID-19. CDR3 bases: TGTGCCAGCAGCTTAGAAGGGAGGAATGAAAAACTGTTTTTT. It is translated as CASSLEGRNEKLFF.